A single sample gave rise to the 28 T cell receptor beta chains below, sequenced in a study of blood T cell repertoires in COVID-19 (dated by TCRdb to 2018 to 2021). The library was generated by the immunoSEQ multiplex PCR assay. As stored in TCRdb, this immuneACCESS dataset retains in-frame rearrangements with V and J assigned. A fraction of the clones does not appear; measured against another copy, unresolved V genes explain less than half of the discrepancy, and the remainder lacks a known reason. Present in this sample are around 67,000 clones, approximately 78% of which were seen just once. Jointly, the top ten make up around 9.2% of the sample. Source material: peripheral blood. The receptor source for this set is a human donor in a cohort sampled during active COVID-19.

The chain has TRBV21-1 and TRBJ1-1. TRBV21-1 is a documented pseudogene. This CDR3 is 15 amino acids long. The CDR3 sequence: CASSKAGGTGAEAFF. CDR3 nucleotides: TGTGCCAGCAGCAAAGCGGGAGGCACGGGCGCTGAAGCTTTCTTT.

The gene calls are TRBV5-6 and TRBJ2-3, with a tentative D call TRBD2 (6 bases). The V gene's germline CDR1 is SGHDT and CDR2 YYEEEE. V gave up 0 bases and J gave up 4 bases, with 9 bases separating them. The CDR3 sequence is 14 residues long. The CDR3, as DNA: TGTGCCAGCAGCTTGGACGGGAGTGCAGATACGCAGTATTTT. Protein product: CASSLDGSADTQYF.

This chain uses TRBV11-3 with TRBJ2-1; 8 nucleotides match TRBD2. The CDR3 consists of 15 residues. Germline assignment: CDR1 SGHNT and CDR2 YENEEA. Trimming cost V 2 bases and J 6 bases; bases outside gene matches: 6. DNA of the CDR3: TGTGCCAGCAGCTTACTCGGGAGGGCGGGCAATGAGCAGTTCTTC. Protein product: CASSLLGRAGNEQFF.

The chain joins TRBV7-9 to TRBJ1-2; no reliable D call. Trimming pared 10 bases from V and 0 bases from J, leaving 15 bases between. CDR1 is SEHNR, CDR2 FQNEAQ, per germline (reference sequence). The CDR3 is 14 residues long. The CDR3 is CATRRSGPNYGYTF. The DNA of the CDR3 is TGTGCCACCAGGCGCTCTGGGCCTAACTATGGCTACACCTTC.

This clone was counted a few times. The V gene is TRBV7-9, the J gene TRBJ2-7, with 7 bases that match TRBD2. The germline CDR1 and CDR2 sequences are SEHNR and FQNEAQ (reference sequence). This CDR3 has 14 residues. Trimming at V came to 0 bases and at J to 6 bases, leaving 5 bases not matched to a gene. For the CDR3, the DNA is TGTGCCAGCAGCTTAGCGGGAGGGCCGGGCGAGCAGTACTTC. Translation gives CASSLAGGPGEQYF.

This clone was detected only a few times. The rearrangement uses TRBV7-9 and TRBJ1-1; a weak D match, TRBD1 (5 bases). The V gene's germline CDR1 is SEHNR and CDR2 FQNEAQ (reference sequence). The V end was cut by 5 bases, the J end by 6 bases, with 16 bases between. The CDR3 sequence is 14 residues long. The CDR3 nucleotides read TGTGCCAGCAGCCCCACCCAAGACAGTTCTGAAGCTTTCTTT. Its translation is CASSPTQDSSEAFF. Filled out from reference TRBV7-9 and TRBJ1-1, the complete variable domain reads DTGVSQNPRHKITKRGQNVTFRCDPISEHNRLYWYRQTLGQGPEFLTYFQNEAQLEKSRLLSDRFSAERPKGSFSTLEIQRTEQGDSAMYLCASSPTQDSSEAFFGQGTRLTVV.

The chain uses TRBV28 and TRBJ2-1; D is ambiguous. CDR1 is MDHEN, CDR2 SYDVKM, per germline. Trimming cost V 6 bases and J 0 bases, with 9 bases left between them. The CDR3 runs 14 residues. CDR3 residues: CASRTFSSYNEQFF. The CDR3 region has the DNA TGTGCCAGCAGGACATTTTCCTCCTACAATGAGCAGTTCTTC.

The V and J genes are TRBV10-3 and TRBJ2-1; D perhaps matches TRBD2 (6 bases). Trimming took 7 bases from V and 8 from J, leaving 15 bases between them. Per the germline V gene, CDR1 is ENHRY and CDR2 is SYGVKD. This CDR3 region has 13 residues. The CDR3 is CAITSGEFDEQFF. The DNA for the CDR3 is TGTGCCATCACCTCGGGGGAGTTTGATGAGCAGTTCTTC.

The CDR3 bases are TGTGCCAGCAGTGAAATTCACTACAATGAGCAGTTCTTC. Protein product: CASSEIHYNEQFF. V and J are TRBV2 and TRBJ2-1, with no clear D. Germline V gene lookup returns CDR1 SNHLY and CDR2 FYNNEI. This CDR3 contains 13 residues. V was clipped by 2 bases and J by 3 bases, with 5 bases between them.

CDR3 loop: CASSYLRGETQYF. CDR3 in DNA: TGTGCCAGCAGTTATCTCAGGGGGGAGACCCAGTACTTC. The chain links TRBV6-5 to TRBJ2-5; 7 nucleotides align to TRBD1. CDR1 and CDR2 (germline): MNHEY, SVGAGI. The CDR3 consists of 13 residues. V shed 3 bases, J shed 5 bases, and the junction held 3 bases outside the gene matches.

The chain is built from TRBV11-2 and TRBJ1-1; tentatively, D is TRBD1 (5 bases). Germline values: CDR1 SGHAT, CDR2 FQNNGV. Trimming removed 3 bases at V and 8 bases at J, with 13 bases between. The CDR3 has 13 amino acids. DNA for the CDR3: TGTGCCAGCAGCTTTTTGGCAGGGATCGAAGCTTTCTTT. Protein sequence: CASSFLAGIEAFF.

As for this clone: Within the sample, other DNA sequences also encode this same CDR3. The CDR3 sequence is CASSVDSGIYNEQFF. The DNA of the CDR3 is TGTGCCAGCAGCGTGGATAGCGGAATCTACAATGAGCAGTTCTTC. V is TRBV9 and J is TRBJ2-1, with D maybe TRBD2 (6 bases). The CDR3 has 15 residues. Between the trimmed V and J ends, which lost 2 bases and 3 bases, there was a span of 12 bases. From germline, CDR1 is SGDLS and CDR2 YYNGEE.

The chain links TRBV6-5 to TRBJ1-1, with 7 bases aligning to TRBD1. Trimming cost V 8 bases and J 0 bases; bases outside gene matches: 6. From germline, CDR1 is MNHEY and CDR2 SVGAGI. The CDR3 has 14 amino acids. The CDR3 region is CASRGTAVNTEAFF. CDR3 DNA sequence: TGTGCCAGCCGAGGGACAGCGGTGAACACTGAAGCTTTCTTT.

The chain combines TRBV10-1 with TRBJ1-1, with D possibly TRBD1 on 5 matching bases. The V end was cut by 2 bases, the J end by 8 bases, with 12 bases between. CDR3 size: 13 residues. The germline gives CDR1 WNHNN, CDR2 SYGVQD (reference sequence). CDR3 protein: CASSEGASREAFF. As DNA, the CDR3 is TGCGCCAGCAGTGAGGGGGCATCTCGAGAAGCTTTCTTT.

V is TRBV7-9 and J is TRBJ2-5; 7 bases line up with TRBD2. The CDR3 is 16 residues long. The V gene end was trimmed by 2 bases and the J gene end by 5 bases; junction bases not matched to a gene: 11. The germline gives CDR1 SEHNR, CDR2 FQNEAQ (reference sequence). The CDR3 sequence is CASSLQLVGEGETQYF. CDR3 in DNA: TGTGCCAGCAGCTTACAGTTGGTCGGGGAGGGGGAGACCCAGTACTTC.

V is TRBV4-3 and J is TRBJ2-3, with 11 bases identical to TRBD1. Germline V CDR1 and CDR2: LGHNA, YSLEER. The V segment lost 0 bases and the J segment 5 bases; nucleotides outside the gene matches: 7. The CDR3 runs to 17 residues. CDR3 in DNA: TGCGCCAGCAGCCAAGAGAGGGACAGGGGGTTTAGAGATACGCAGTATTTT. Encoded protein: CASSQERDRGFRDTQYF.

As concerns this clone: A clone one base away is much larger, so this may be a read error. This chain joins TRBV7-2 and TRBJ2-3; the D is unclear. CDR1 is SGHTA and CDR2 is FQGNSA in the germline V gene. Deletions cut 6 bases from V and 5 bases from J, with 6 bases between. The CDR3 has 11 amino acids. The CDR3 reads CASSSRDTQYF. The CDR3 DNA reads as TGTGCCAGCAGTTCCCGAGATACGCAGTATTTT.

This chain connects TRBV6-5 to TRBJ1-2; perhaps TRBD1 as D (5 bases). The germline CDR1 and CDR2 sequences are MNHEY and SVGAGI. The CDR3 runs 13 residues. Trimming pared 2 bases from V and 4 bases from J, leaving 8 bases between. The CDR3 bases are TGTGCCAGCAGTTACGGGGACTCCTATGGCTACACCTTC. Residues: CASSYGDSYGYTF.

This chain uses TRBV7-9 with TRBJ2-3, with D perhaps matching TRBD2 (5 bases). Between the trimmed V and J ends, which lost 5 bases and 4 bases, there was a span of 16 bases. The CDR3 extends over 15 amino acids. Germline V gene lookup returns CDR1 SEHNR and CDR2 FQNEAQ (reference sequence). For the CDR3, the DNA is TGTGCCAGCAGCGAAGGAGGTAGCTTGGCAGATACGCAGTATTTT. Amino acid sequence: CASSEGGSLADTQYF.

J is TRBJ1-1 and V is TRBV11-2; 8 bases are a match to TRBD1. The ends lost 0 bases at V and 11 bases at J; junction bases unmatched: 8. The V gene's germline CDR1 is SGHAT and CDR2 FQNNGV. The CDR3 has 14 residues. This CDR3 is CASSLDTGGAVAFF. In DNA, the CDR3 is TGTGCCAGCAGCTTAGATACAGGGGGAGCGGTGGCTTTCTTT.

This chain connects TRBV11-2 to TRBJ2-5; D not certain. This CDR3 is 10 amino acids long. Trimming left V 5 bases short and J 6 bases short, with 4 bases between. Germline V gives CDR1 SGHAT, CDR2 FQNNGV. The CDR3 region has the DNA TGTGCCAGCAGCCCTCAGACCCAGTACTTC. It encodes CASSPQTQYF.

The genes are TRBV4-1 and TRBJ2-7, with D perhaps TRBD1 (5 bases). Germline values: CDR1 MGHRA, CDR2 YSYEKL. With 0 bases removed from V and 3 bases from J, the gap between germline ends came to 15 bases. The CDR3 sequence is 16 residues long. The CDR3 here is CASSQDTGDLNYEQYF. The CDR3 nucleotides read TGCGCCAGCAGCCAAGATACAGGCGATCTAAACTACGAGCAGTACTTC.

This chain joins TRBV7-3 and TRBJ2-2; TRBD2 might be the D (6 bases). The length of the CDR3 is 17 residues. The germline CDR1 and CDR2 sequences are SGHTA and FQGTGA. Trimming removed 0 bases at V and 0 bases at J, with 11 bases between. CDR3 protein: CASSLTGAGPNTGELFF. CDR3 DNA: TGTGCCAGCAGCTTAACGGGAGCGGGTCCGAACACCGGGGAGCTGTTTTTT.

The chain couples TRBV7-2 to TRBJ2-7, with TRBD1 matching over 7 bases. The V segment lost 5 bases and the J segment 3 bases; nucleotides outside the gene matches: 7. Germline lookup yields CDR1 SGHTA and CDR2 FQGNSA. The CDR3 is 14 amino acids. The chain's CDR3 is CASSTGTVGYEQYF. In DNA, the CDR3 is TGTGCCAGCAGCACCGGGACAGTAGGCTACGAGCAGTACTTC.

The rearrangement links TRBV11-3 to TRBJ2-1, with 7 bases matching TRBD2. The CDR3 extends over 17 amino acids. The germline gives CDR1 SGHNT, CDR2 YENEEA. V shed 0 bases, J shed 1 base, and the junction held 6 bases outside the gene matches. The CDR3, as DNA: TGTGCCAGCAGCTTAGATCCCCCGGGACTATCCTACAATGAGCAGTTCTTC. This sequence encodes CASSLDPPGLSYNEQFF.

CDR3 coding DNA: TGTGCCAGCAGCAACGCGTGGGGGGAGCTGTTTTTT. This gives the protein CASSNAWGELFF. The chain recombines TRBV3-1 (or the pseudogene TRBV3-2) with TRBJ2-2; D remains ambiguous. CDR3 length equals 12 residues. Germline CDR1 LGHDT, CDR2 YNNKEL (reference sequence). V shed 5 bases and J shed 8 bases, with 9 bases lying between them.

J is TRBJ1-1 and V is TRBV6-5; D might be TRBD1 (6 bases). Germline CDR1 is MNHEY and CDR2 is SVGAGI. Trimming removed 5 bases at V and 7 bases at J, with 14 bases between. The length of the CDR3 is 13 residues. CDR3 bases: TGTGCCAGCAGTACCAGGGGTGTGGGTGAAGCTTTCTTT. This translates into CASSTRGVGEAFF.

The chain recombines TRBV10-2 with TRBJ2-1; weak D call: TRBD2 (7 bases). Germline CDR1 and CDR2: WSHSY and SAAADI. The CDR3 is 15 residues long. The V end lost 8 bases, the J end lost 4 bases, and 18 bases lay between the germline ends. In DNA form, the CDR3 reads TGCGCCAGCCGGGGGCCTAGCGGCCGGTACAATGAGCAGTTCTTC. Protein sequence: CASRGPSGRYNEQFF.